This T cell receptor (beta chain) was identified during a study of shared clonotypes between healthy human individuals. The CDR3 is 15 amino acids. V shed 6 bases and J 8 bases; nucleotides not matched to a gene: 11. Germline CDR1 is SNHLY and CDR2 is FYNNEI. The repertoire was sequenced with immunoSEQ multiplex PCR; TCRdb's copy has only in-frame clones and lacks some. The sample yields some 1 million clones, about 74% seen once. This clone was detected a few times. The rearrangement uses TRBV2 and TRBJ1-4, with 8 bases matching TRBD1. This receptor was obtained from a young man in good health. Sequenced sample: memory CD4+ T cells sorted from blood. Subset in this sample: CD45RA-negative fraction. The CDR3 coding sequence is TGTGCCAGCAGCCGGGGACAGGCCCTAGGGGAAAAACTGTTTTTT. The encoded protein is CASSRGQALGEKLFF.